The sequence of this T cell receptor (beta chain) was determined in a study of T-cell memory formation after mild COVID-19. Study as a whole: Largely donor-specific TCR clusters were found.

TCRdb analysed the 5' RACE reads with MiXCR anew, one entry per CDR3 protein. This sample has hundreds of thousands of distinct CDR3 sequences, with roughly 15% found just once. The V end was cut by 9 bases, the J end by 1 base, with 12 bases between. The CDR3 runs to 13 residues. Germline values: CDR1 LNHDA, CDR2 SQIVND (reference sequence). Broader study findings: CD4/CD8 balance characterized clones contracting day 15 to 85, and CD4+ skew characterized later expanders.

Note on this clonotype: Its antigen remains unidentified.

This chain connects TRBV19 to TRBJ1-1, with TRBD1 as a possible D gene (6 bases). The sequenced sample was PBMCs or a T cell subset sorted from them (not recorded which). The source is a man between 18 and 35 years old who had mild COVID-19 (a few samples of this study predate the infection). Cell type and time point are not known. The CDR3 DNA reads as TGTGCCAGCAAAAGGGGGTGGAACACTGAAGCTTTCTTT. Translation gives CASKRGWNTEAFF.